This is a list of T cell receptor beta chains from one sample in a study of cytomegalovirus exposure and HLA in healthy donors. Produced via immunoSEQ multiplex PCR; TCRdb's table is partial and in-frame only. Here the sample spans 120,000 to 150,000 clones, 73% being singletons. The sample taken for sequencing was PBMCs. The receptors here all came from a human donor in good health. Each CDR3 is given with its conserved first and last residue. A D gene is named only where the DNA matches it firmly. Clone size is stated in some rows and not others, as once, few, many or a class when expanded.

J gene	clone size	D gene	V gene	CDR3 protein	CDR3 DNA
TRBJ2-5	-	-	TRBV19	CASSERRGETQYF	TGTGCCAGTAGTGAAAGGAGAGGGGAGACCCAGTACTTC
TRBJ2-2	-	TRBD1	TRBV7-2	CASSLEGARPNTGELFF	TGTGCCAGCAGCTTAGAGGGGGCGCGGCCGAACACCGGGGAGCTGTTTTTT
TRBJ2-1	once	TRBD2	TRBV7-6	CASSLSTSGGNNEQFF	TGTGCCAGCAGCTTATCGACTAGCGGGGGCAACAATGAGCAGTTCTTC
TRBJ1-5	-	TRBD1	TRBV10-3	CAISDLPGQGKPQHF	TGTGCCATCAGTGACCTCCCGGGACAGGGAAAGCCCCAGCATTTT
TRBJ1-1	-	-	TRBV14	CASSQASGTLWMNTEAFF	TGTGCCAGCAGCCAAGCTTCGGGGACTTTGTGGATGAACACTGAAGCTTTCTTT
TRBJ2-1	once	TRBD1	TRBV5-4	CASSLGPGGPNEQFF	TGTGCCAGCAGCTTAGGGCCAGGGGGCCCGAATGAGCAGTTCTTC
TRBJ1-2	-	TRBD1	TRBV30	CAWSVQGAYGYTF	TGTGCCTGGAGTGTTCAGGGGGCTTACGGCTACACCTTC
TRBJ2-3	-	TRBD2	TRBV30	CAWSVLAGPTDTQYF	TGTGCCTGGAGTGTACTAGCGGGGCCCACAGATACGCAGTATTTT
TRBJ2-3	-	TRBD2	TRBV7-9	CASSLRSGVGTDTQYF	TGTGCCAGCAGCTTACGTAGCGGGGTCGGCACAGATACGCAGTATTTT
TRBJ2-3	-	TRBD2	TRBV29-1	CSGVDSGGPSTDTQYF	TGCAGCGGCGTGGATAGCGGGGGGCCTAGCACAGATACGCAGTATTTT
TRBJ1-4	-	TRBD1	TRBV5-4	CASSYAPGQANEKLFF	TGTGCCAGCAGCTACGCCCCGGGACAGGCTAATGAAAAACTGTTTTTT
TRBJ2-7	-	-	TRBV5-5	CASSPSRGKVHEQYF	TGTGCCAGCAGCCCGTCGCGAGGCAAGGTGCACGAGCAGTACTTC
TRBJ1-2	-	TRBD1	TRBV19	CASRLTGGVEGYTF	TGTGCCAGTAGGCTCACAGGGGGCGTGGAAGGCTACACCTTC
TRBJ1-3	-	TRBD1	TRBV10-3	CAISPRGQGNTIYF	TGTGCCATCAGCCCCAGGGGGCAGGGAAACACCATATATTTT
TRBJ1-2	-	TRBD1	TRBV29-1	CSVYRGSNYGYTF	TGCAGCGTTTACAGGGGGAGTAACTATGGCTACACCTTC
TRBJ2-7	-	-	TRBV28	CASTLIGGGISYEQYF	TGTGCCAGCACCCTCATAGGTGGAGGGATCTCCTACGAGCAGTACTTC
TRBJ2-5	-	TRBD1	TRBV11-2	CASSPTNRGLETQYF	TGTGCCAGCAGCCCGACAAACAGGGGGCTGGAGACCCAGTACTTC
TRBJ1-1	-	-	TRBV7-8	CASSPGRRTNTEAFF	TGTGCCAGCAGCCCAGGGAGGCGTACTAACACTGAAGCTTTCTTT
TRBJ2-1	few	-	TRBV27	CASTNPETRKVLF	TGTGCCAGCACCAATCCTGAGACTAGAAAAGTACTCTTC
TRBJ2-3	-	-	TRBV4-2	CASSQETSSDTQYF	TGTGCCAGCAGCCAAGAAACTAGCTCAGATACGCAGTATTTT
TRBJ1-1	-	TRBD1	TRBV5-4	CASSLAQPGQGANTEAFF	TGTGCCAGCAGCTTGGCCCAACCGGGACAGGGGGCGAACACTGAAGCTTTCTTT
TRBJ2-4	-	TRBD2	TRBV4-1	CASSQARTSGKNIQYF	TGCGCCAGCAGCCAAGCTCGGACTAGCGGAAAAAACATTCAGTACTTC
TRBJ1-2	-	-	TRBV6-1	CASSEEVTVYGYTF	TGTGCCAGCAGTGAAGAAGTGACAGTCTATGGCTACACCTTC
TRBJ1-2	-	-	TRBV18	CASSPDYRAGYGYTF	TGTGCCAGCTCACCAGATTACAGGGCGGGCTATGGCTACACCTTC
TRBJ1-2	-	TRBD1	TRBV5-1	CASSQGQAPYGYTF	TGCGCCAGCAGTCAGGGACAGGCGCCCTATGGCTACACCTTC
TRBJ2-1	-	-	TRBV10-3	CAISASLRLTGNDNEQFF	TGTGCCATCAGTGCCTCATTACGGTTAACAGGGAACGACAATGAGCAGTTCTTC
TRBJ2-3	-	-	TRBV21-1	CASHVPLPEVTDTQYF	TGTGCCAGCCATGTCCCATTGCCGGAGGTCACAGATACGCAGTATTTT
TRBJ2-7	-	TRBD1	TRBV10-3	CAISADRGLEEQYF	TGTGCCATCAGTGCGGACAGGGGGCTGGAAGAGCAGTACTTC
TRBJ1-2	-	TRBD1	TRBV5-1	CASSTRDRGRRGYGYTF	TGCGCCAGCAGCACCCGGGACAGGGGGCGCCGAGGCTATGGCTACACCTTC
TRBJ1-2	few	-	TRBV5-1	CASSSGNGYGYTF	TGCGCCAGCAGCTCAGGAAATGGCTATGGCTACACCTTC
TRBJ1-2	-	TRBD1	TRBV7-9	CASSSGTASNYGYTF	TGTGCCAGCAGCTCCGGGACAGCCTCTAACTATGGCTACACCTTC
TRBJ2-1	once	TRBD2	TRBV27	CASSFGTRNFDEQFF	TGTGCCAGCAGTTTCGGGACTAGAAATTTTGATGAGCAGTTCTTC
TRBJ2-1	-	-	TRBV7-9	CASSPTLEVGQFF	TGTGCCAGCAGCCCCACTCTTGAGGTAGGGCAGTTCTTC
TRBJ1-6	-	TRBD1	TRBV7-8	CASSLGQGYRAPLHF	TGTGCCAGCAGCCTAGGACAGGGATATAGGGCACCCCTCCACTTT
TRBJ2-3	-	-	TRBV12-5	CASGLVQDPTDTQYF	TGTGCTAGTGGTTTGGTACAGGACCCCACAGATACGCAGTATTTT
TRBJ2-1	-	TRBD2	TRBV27	CASSLTGTNNYNEQFF	TGTGCCAGCAGTTTAACCGGGACTAACAACTACAATGAGCAGTTCTTC
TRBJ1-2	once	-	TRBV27	CASSLGNVEGQGYTF	TGTGCCAGCAGTTTAGGGAATGTGGAGGGTCAGGGCTACACCTTC
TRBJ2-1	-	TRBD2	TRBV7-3	CASSFGTRNEQFF	TGTGCCAGCAGCTTTGGGACTAGGAATGAGCAGTTCTTC
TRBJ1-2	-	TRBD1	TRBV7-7	CASSSETPGQKNYGYTF	TGTGCTAGCAGCTCAGAAACGCCGGGACAGAAAAATTATGGCTACACCTTC
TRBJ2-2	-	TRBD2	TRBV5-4	CASSLGTSGKLNTGELFF	TGTGCCAGCAGCTTGGGAACTAGCGGGAAACTGAACACCGGGGAGCTGTTTTTT
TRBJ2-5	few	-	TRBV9	CASSPPGSQETQYF	TGTGCCAGCAGCCCCCCAGGCAGCCAAGAGACCCAGTACTTC
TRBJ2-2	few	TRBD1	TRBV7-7	CASSLTGGPRNTGELFF	TGTGCTAGCAGCTTAACAGGGGGCCCGCGGAACACCGGGGAGCTGTTTTTT
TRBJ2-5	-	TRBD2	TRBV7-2	CASSLEAGGPQETQYF	TGTGCCAGCAGCTTAGAAGCGGGGGGGCCCCAAGAGACCCAGTACTTC
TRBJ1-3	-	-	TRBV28	CASTLGGYSGNTIYF	TGTGCCAGCACCCTAGGAGGGTACTCTGGAAACACCATATATTTT
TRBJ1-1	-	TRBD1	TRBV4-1	CASSQTGGWTEAFF	TGCGCCAGCAGCCAGACAGGGGGCTGGACTGAAGCTTTCTTT
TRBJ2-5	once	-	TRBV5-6	CASRIWGRGETQYF	TGTGCCAGCAGAATCTGGGGGCGCGGGGAGACCCAGTACTTC
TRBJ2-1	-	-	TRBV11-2	CASSSPDSGYNEQFF	TGTGCCAGCAGCTCACCGGATAGCGGATACAATGAGCAGTTCTTC
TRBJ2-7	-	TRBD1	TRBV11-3	CASSSRQGQRSQYF	TGTGCCAGCAGCTCCCGACAGGGTCAGCGTTCTCAGTACTTC
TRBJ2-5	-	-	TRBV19	CASSGGIQETQYF	TGTGCCAGTAGTGGGGGGATCCAAGAGACCCAGTACTTC
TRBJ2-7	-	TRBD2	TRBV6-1	CASSEGPGLAYEQYF	TGTGCCAGCAGTGAAGGCCCGGGACTAGCCTACGAGCAGTACTTC
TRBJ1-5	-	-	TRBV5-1	CASSSGWEGQPQHF	TGCGCCAGCAGCTCCGGATGGGAGGGTCAGCCCCAGCATTTT
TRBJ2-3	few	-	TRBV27	CASQGTDTQYF	TGTGCCAGCCAGGGCACAGATACGCAGTATTTT
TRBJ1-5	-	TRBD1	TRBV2	CASRGQGRASGNQPQHF	TGTGCCAGCAGAGGACAGGGGCGAGCTAGCGGCAATCAGCCCCAGCATTTT
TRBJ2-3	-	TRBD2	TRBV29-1	CSVGSSGRAQPFAQYF	TGCAGCGTTGGTTCTAGCGGGAGGGCCCAGCCTTTTGCGCAGTATTTT
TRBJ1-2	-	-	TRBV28	CASSSDRRYGYGYTF	TGTGCCAGCAGTTCAGACAGACGGTACGGCTATGGCTACACCTTC
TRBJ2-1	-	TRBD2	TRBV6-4	CASSPTSGRAAEQFF	TGTGCCAGCAGCCCTACTAGCGGGAGGGCCGCTGAGCAGTTCTTC
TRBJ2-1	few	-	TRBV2	CASRRINEQFF	TGTGCCAGCAGGAGAATAAATGAGCAGTTCTTC